The source of this TCR beta chain is a study of T cells in Graves' hyperthyroidism and ophthalmopathy. RNA transcripts gave rise to amplified TCR beta CDR3 regions. Carried out on the TCR CDR3, a first-round RT-PCR used the HTBI primer set. MiXCR, applied by TCRdb to the multiplex PCR reads, yields one record per CDR3 protein. There are about 640,000 distinct CDR3 sequences in the sample; about 45% occur only once, and about 7% lies in the top ten. Thyroid ultrasound, orbital computed tomography, clinical symptoms, and serum thyroxine and TRAb underpinned diagnoses. CDR1 is LNHNV and CDR2 is YYDKDF in the germline V gene (reference sequence). This CDR3 has 14 amino acids. V lost 4 bases and J lost 4; bases outside the gene matches: 3.

J is TRBJ1-5 and V is TRBV15; 8 nucleotides match TRBD1. Source material: peripheral blood or thyroid tissue (not recorded which). The origin of this receptor is an adult man with Graves' disease, either hyperthyroidism or ophthalmopathy (not recorded which). The CDR3 region has the DNA TGTGCCACCAGCACCCGGACAGGGAATCAGCCCCAGCATTTT. Translation gives CATSTRTGNQPQHF.